A selection of T cell receptor beta chains follows, all from one sample in a study of T cells in localized non-small cell lung cancer. Libraries were prepared by immunoSEQ multiplex PCR; TCRdb keeps only in-frame clonotypes and omits some of them. The sample lists roughly 50,000 clones; about four fifths were seen once. The sequencing used peripheral blood, collected before any cancer treatment. These receptors originate from a female donor aged 60 or older with stage II squamous cell lung carcinoma. CDR3s include the opening cysteine and the closing phenylalanine or tryptophan. A D gene is named only where the DNA matches it firmly. Not every row has a clone size; where given, it reads once, few, many or a size class.

j_call	v_call	clone_size	d_call	cdr3_aa	cdr3_nt
TRBJ1-3	TRBV15	NA	NA	CATSRDRSVGTGNTIYF	TGTGCCACCAGCAGAGATCGGTCAGTTGGGACTGGAAACACCATATATTTT
TRBJ1-1	TRBV19	few	NA	CASSNPNGLEAFF	TGTGCCAGTAGTAATCCCAACGGCCTTGAAGCTTTCTTT
TRBJ1-2	TRBV19	NA	TRBD1	CASSAGGFGYTF	TGTGCCAGTAGCGCAGGGGGCTTCGGCTACACCTTC
TRBJ1-5	TRBV4-1	NA	NA	CASSQEGQTRQPQHF	TGCGCCAGCAGCCAAGAAGGTCAGACAAGGCAGCCCCAGCATTTT
TRBJ2-7	TRBV7-9	NA	NA	CASSLSSGGSHEQYF	TGTGCCAGCAGCTTATCATCAGGGGGGTCCCACGAGCAGTACTTC
TRBJ1-4	TRBV27	NA	TRBD1	CASRPLGGWSNEKLFF	TGTGCCAGCAGGCCTTTAGGGGGCTGGTCTAATGAAAAACTGTTTTTT
TRBJ2-1	TRBV18	few	NA	CASSEGSRGNEQFF	TGTGCCAGCTCGGAGGGATCTAGGGGGAATGAGCAGTTCTTC
TRBJ2-3	TRBV6-5	NA	NA	CASRNRDTSTDTQYF	TGTGCCAGCAGAAACCGGGACACCAGCACAGATACGCAGTATTTT
TRBJ2-3	TRBV7-2	NA	NA	CASSLATGLSTDTQYF	TGTGCCAGCAGCTTAGCCACAGGGTTGAGCACAGATACGCAGTATTTT
TRBJ1-1	TRBV6-1	NA	TRBD1	CASSELYRGTEAFF	TGTGCCAGCAGTGAACTATACAGGGGCACTGAAGCTTTCTTT
TRBJ1-6	TRBV11-1	NA	TRBD1	CASSSGTGISPLHF	TGTGCCAGCAGTTCCGGGACAGGGATTTCACCCCTCCACTTT
TRBJ2-5	TRBV5-1	NA	NA	CASSWGRAQETQYF	TGCGCCAGCAGCTGGGGAAGGGCGCAAGAGACCCAGTACTTC
TRBJ2-2	TRBV7-8	NA	NA	CASNPPNTGELFF	TGTGCCAGCAACCCCCCGAACACCGGGGAGCTGTTTTTT
TRBJ1-3	TRBV5-8	NA	TRBD1	CASSLAGGGAAGNTIYF	TGTGCCAGCAGCTTGGCGGGAGGGGGCGCGGCTGGAAACACCATATATTTT
TRBJ2-1	TRBV4-2	NA	TRBD2	CASSQDLGGYDNEQFF	TGTGCCAGCAGCCAAGATCTGGGAGGGTACGACAATGAGCAGTTCTTC
TRBJ2-1	TRBV6-5	NA	TRBD2	CASSSSGGAYNEQFF	TGTGCCAGCAGTTCAAGCGGGGGGGCCTACAATGAGCAGTTCTTC
TRBJ1-1	TRBV6-5	NA	NA	CASRVPGSTEAFF	TGTGCCAGCAGAGTCCCGGGGAGCACTGAAGCTTTCTTT
TRBJ1-1	TRBV27	NA	TRBD1	CASSAIGTGLEAFF	TGTGCCAGCAGTGCCATCGGGACAGGGCTTGAAGCTTTCTTT
TRBJ1-1	TRBV7-9	NA	NA	CASSLDQGRAFF	TGTGCCAGCAGCTTAGATCAAGGTCGAGCTTTCTTT
TRBJ2-3	TRBV14	NA	TRBD2	CASRGVSTDTQYF	TGTGCCAGCCGGGGGGTTAGCACAGATACGCAGTATTTT
TRBJ1-5	TRBV18	NA	NA	CASSPDTGQPSRQPQHF	TGTGCCAGCTCACCCGATACGGGGCAGCCATCGCGCCAGCCCCAGCATTTT
TRBJ1-3	TRBV6-1	NA	NA	CASSSWTVSGNTIYF	TGTGCCAGCAGTAGCTGGACAGTCTCTGGAAACACCATATATTTT
TRBJ2-7	TRBV6-5	NA	NA	CASSYSETGEQYF	TGTGCCAGCAGTTACTCCGAGACCGGCGAGCAGTACTTC
TRBJ2-1	TRBV9	NA	TRBD2	CASSLEGRGAFSYNEQFF	TGTGCCAGCAGCCTCGAGGGGCGGGGGGCTTTCTCCTACAATGAGCAGTTCTTC
TRBJ2-1	TRBV27	once	TRBD2	CASRERGGYNEQFF	TGTGCCAGCAGGGAGCGGGGGGGCTACAATGAGCAGTTCTTC
TRBJ1-5	TRBV9	NA	NA	CASGGLNQPQHF	TGTGCCAGCGGAGGTCTCAATCAGCCCCAGCATTTT
TRBJ2-5	TRBV10-1	NA	TRBD2	CASRRASGGLQETQYF	TGCGCCAGCAGGCGGGCTAGCGGGGGCCTCCAAGAGACCCAGTACTTC
TRBJ1-3	TRBV29-1	once	NA	CSVAPAGGNTIYF	NA
TRBJ1-1	TRBV19	once	NA	CASSIGGGWNTEAFF	TGTGCCAGTAGTATTGGAGGGGGTTGGAACACTGAAGCTTTCTTT
TRBJ2-7	TRBV5-4	few	NA	CASTRGGGDYEQYF	TGTGCCAGCACCCGAGGAGGGGGGGACTACGAGCAGTACTTC
TRBJ2-3	TRBV5-1	NA	TRBD2	CASSWSGAGGPDTQYF	TGCGCCAGCAGCTGGTCCGGGGCGGGGGGGCCCGATACGCAGTATTTT
TRBJ1-1	TRBV2	NA	NA	CASSEGRIGYSTEAFF	TGTGCCAGCAGTGAGGGGCGAATAGGGTATAGCACTGAAGCTTTCTTT
TRBJ1-2	TRBV5-8	NA	NA	CASSLEDAVLYGYTF	TGTGCCAGCAGCTTGGAGGATGCAGTGCTCTATGGCTACACCTTC
TRBJ1-2	TRBV11-2	NA	TRBD1	CASTFTGDRHGYTF	TGTGCCAGCACCTTTACAGGGGACCGACATGGCTACACCTTC
TRBJ1-5	TRBV7-2	NA	TRBD1	CASSTAQGGYSNQPQHF	TGTGCCAGCAGCACCGCACAGGGGGGGTATAGCAATCAGCCCCAGCATTTT
TRBJ2-7	TRBV7-9	NA	TRBD2	CASSSPAVRGSLSYEQYF	TGTGCCAGCAGCTCCCCGGCGGTGCGGGGGTCACTCTCCTACGAGCAGTACTTC
TRBJ2-7	TRBV6-5	NA	NA	CASSSRDISSYEQYF	TGTGCCAGCAGTTCCAGGGACATCAGCTCCTACGAGCAGTACTTC
TRBJ2-1	TRBV9	NA	NA	CASSVGVSGDEQFF	TGTGCCAGCAGCGTAGGGGTCTCCGGCGATGAGCAGTTCTTC
TRBJ1-5	TRBV2	NA	NA	CASSVESNQPQHF	TGTGCCAGCAGTGTTGAGAGCAATCAGCCCCAGCATTTT
TRBJ2-7	TRBV11-2	NA	NA	CASSGDGSYEQYF	TGTGCCAGCAGCGGGGACGGGTCCTACGAGCAGTACTTC
TRBJ1-1	TRBV5-1	few	TRBD1	CASSLGDRGLGGAFF	TGCGCCAGCAGCTTGGGGGACAGGGGGCTCGGTGGAGCTTTCTTT
TRBJ1-1	TRBV29-1	few	TRBD1	CSARQGMNTEAFF	TGCAGCGCTCGACAGGGTATGAACACTGAAGCTTTCTTT